Listed below are T cell receptor beta chains from one sample, sequenced in a study of blood T cells in healthy people across ages. TCRdb re-called the 5' RACE reads through MiXCR, storing one row per CDR3 protein. The sample gives 720,000 or so distinct CDR3 sequences, around 41% of which show up once; roughly 30% is in the top ten. The sample consisted of blood. These receptors originate from a man older than 75 in good health. CDR3s include the opening cysteine and the closing phenylalanine or tryptophan. A D gene is named only where the DNA matches it firmly. Size tells how often a clone was seen (once, few, many) or the class of an expanded clone, and some rows leave it out.

cdr3_nt	cdr3_aa	v_call	j_call	clone_size	d_call
TGTGCCAGCAGCTTAGATGTAGGTTATCAGTACTTC	CASSLDVGYQYF	TRBV7-2	TRBJ2-5	few	.
TGTGCCACCAGTGAGACTCCCGAGTTACTAGCGGGACCCCCGAGGGAGACCCAGTACTTC	CATSETPELLAGPPRETQYF	TRBV24-1	TRBJ2-5	.	TRBD2
TGTGCCAGCAGGGTAGGTTCGGGAGGCTACACCTTC	CASRVGSGGYTF	TRBV25-1	TRBJ1-2	.	.
TGTGCCAGCAGCCCTGGACAACGGACTAGCGGGAGTCTAGGCGAGCAGTACTTC	CASSPGQRTSGSLGEQYF	TRBV5-8	TRBJ2-7	.	TRBD2
TGTGCCTGGAACCACAGGGGGCGCGGCGAAAAACTGTTTTTT	CAWNHRGRGEKLFF	TRBV30	TRBJ1-4	.	TRBD1
TGTGCCAGCAGTCACAGGACAGGGGCCTACGAGCAGTACTTC	CASSHRTGAYEQYF	TRBV6-2/TRBV6-3	TRBJ2-7	few	TRBD1
TGTGCCAGCAGCTTCGGAACAGGGAACGCATACAATGAGCAGTTCTTC	CASSFGTGNAYNEQFF	TRBV5-6	TRBJ2-1	.	.
TGCGCCAGCAGGCAAGGGACCGGCTCCTACAATGAGCAGTTCTTC	CASRQGTGSYNEQFF	TRBV5-1	TRBJ2-1	.	.
TGCAGTGCCTTAAAGCGGGAAATTGAATCCAATGAGCAGTTCTTC	CSALKREIESNEQFF	TRBV20-1	TRBJ2-1	.	TRBD2
TGTGCCACCCTAGGAGAGACCCAGTACTTC	CATLGETQYF	TRBV28	TRBJ2-5	few	.
TGTGCCAGCAGTTCCGGGGTCGAACAGCCCCAGCATTTT	CASSSGVEQPQHF	TRBV28	TRBJ1-5	many	.
TGTGCCTGGAGTGTGGGACTAGGATTGAACGTTCAGTACTTC	CAWSVGLGLNVQYF	TRBV30	TRBJ2-4	.	TRBD2
TGTGCCTGGAGTGTACGGGGAGCGGGAGAAGAGACCCAGTACTTC	CAWSVRGAGEETQYF	TRBV30	TRBJ2-5	few	TRBD2
TGTGCCAGCAATCTGGGACACCCCCAAGAGACCCAGTACTTC	CASNLGHPQETQYF	TRBV6-2/TRBV6-3	TRBJ2-5	few	.
TGTGCCAGCAGCCCATCGACAGGGAAGAATCAGCCCCAGCATTTT	CASSPSTGKNQPQHF	TRBV7-9	TRBJ1-5	few	TRBD1
TGTGCCAGCAGCCAAGATTTCCCATCTGGGGCCAACGTCCTGACTTTC	CASSQDFPSGANVLTF	TRBV14	TRBJ2-6	.	.
TGTGCCAGCAGCTTGGATACGTCCCTGGGTGGCTACACCTTC	CASSLDTSLGGYTF	TRBV5-5	TRBJ1-2	many	.
TGTGCCAGCAGAGGGGGACTCAATAACGCGGAGTGGGAGACCCAGTACTTC	CASRGGLNNAEWETQYF	TRBV6-2/TRBV6-3	TRBJ2-5	.	.
TGTGCCAGCACCTCCCCCCTACCCGATGGCTACACCTTC	CASTSPLPDGYTF	TRBV6-6	TRBJ1-2	.	.